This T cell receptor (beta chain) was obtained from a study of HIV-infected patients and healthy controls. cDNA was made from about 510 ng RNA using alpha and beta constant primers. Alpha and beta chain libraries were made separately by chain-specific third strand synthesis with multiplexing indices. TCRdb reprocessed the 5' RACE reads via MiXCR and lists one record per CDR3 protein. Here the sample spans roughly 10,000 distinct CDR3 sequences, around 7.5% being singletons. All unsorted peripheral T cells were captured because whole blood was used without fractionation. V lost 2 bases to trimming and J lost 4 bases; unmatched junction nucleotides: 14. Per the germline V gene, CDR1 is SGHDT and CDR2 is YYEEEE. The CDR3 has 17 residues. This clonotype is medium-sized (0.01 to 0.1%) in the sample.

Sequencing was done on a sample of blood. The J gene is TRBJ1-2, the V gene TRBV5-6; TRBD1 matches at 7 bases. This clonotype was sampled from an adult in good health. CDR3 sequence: CASSLRGQVRLAYGYTF. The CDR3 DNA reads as TGTGCCAGCAGCTTAAGAGGACAGGTCCGGCTGGCCTATGGCTACACCTTC.